Below, 21 T cell receptor beta chains from the same sample are listed, as sequenced in a study of siplizumab effects on memory and regulatory T cells (dated by TCRdb to 2018 to 2020). Library method: the immunoSEQ multiplex PCR assay. Imported from immuneACCESS, the table was reduced by TCRdb to in-frame sequences with V and J called. These copies leave out some clones; in studies compared against another copy, an unresolved V gene accounts for under half, and the cause of the remainder is not known. This sample is represented by around 95,000 clones; 75% to 95% of them were singletons. The leading ten clones occupy around 0.15% of the sample. The sample comprised CD4+ T cells sorted from blood. The receptors were sampled from a human donor in good health.

This chain connects TRBV7-3 to TRBJ2-7; 10 bases match TRBD1. With V trimmed by 3 bases and J by 0 bases, 2 bases remained unmatched. This CDR3 is 15 amino acids long. Germline V gene lookup returns CDR1 SGHTA and CDR2 FQGTGA. CDR3 sequence reads: CASSLGQGISYEQYF. The CDR3 DNA follows: TGTGCCAGCAGCTTGGGACAGGGGATCTCCTACGAGCAGTACTTC.

As concerns this clone: Sequence at one end of the junction differs from germline and may be a read error. This chain connects TRBV4-1 to TRBJ2-6; D perhaps matches TRBD2 (5 bases). This CDR3 is 16 amino acids long. Germline V gives CDR1 MGHRA, CDR2 YSYEKL. The CDR3 DNA sequence: TGCGCCAGCAGTCAAGGTCGGGACTCTGGGGCCAACGTCCTGACTTTC. Encoded protein: CASSQGRDSGANVLTF.

The chain has TRBV7-7 and TRBJ2-3, with TRBD1 identical over 10 bases. This CDR3 contains 14 residues. Germline V gene data show CDR1 as SSHAT and CDR2 as FNYEAQ (reference sequence). J was trimmed by 1 base and V by 5 bases; bases with no gene match: 0. Here the CDR3 reads CASSGTGGTDTQYF. Written as DNA, the CDR3 is TGTGCCAGCAGCGGGACAGGGGGCACAGATACGCAGTATTTT.

This clone occurred a few times. V and J are TRBV19 and TRBJ1-1, with D unresolved. The CDR3 runs to 13 residues. Germline V CDR1 and CDR2: LNHDA, SQIVND (reference sequence). The V end lost 3 bases, the J end lost 2 bases, and 7 bases lay between the germline ends. The CDR3 coding sequence is TGTGCCAGTAGTATTATGGGAAACACTGAAGCTTTCTTT. This codes for CASSIMGNTEAFF.

The rearrangement joins TRBV28 to TRBJ1-6, with D hard to call. The CDR3 is 16 amino acids. The V end was cut by 1 base, the J end by 0 bases, with 7 bases between. Germline CDR1 reads MDHEN; CDR2 reads SYDVKM. The CDR3 loop reads CASSLYSSSYNSPLHF. CDR3 bases: TGTGCCAGCAGTTTATACTCGAGCTCCTATAATTCACCCCTCCACTTT.

This clone was counted between two and nine times. The chain uses TRBV4-2 and TRBJ1-2; 12 positions agree with TRBD1. The V segment lost 4 bases and the J segment 4 bases; nucleotides outside the gene matches: 7. Per germline, CDR1 LGHNA and CDR2 YNFKEQ. The CDR3 runs 16 residues. The CDR3 region has the DNA TGTGCCAGCAGCCGGGGACAGGGGGCTGAAGGCTATGGCTACACCTTC. Protein product: CASSRGQGAEGYGYTF.

In DNA form, the CDR3 reads TGTGCAAGTCGCTCAACTAGCGGGGGGGCCTCGAGAGAGCAGTACTTC. Translated: CASRSTSGGASREQYF. The chain employs TRBV12-2 and TRBJ2-7; the table assigns TRBD2, which was not confirmed against the DNA. TRBV12-2 is tagged as a pseudogene. The CDR3 spans 16 residues.

V and J are TRBV7-2 and TRBJ2-3; D gene uncertain. The V gene lost 3 bases and the J gene lost 4 bases, with 5 bases spanning the gap. CDR1 is SGHTA, CDR2 FQGNSA, per germline. The length of the CDR3 is 12 residues. This chain's CDR3 is CASSFSPDTQYF. The CDR3 coding sequence is TGTGCCAGCAGCTTTTCCCCAGATACGCAGTATTTT.

V gene TRBV9 combines with J gene TRBJ1-5; 8 bases map to TRBD1. Germline CDR1 is SGDLS and CDR2 is YYNGEE. This CDR3 spans 16 amino acids. V was pared by 4 bases and J by 1 base, with 7 bases of the junction left unmatched. The CDR3 DNA is TGTGCCAGCAGCCCCCAGGACAGGGTGAGCAATCAGCCCCAGCATTTT. Translation gives CASSPQDRVSNQPQHF.

This chain joins TRBV4-1 and TRBJ2-7; 8 nucleotides agree with TRBD1. In germline, CDR1 is MGHRA, CDR2 YSYEKL. The CDR3 totals 15 residues. V trimming: 6 bases; J trimming: 3 bases; junction bases outside the gene matches: 10. As DNA, the CDR3 is TGCGCCAGCAGTCCTAGAAAACAGGGGGTCTACGAGCAGTACTTC. It encodes CASSPRKQGVYEQYF.

The chain recombines TRBV11-2 with TRBJ2-3; tentative D call: TRBD2 (6 bases). The CDR3 is 16 residues long. Per the germline V gene, CDR1 is SGHAT and CDR2 is FQNNGV. Trimming left V 2 bases short and J 4 bases short, with 16 bases between. CDR3 residues: CASSLYIAALPDTQYF. In nucleotides, the CDR3 is TGTGCCAGCAGCTTATACATAGCGGCCTTACCAGATACGCAGTATTTT. Using reference TRBV11-2 and TRBJ2-3 for the parts outside the CDR3, the full variable domain is EAGVAQSPRYKIIEKRQSVAFWCNPISGHATLYWYQQILGQGPKLLIQFQNNGVVDDSQLPKDRFSAERLKGVDSTLKIQPAKLEDSAVYLCASSLYIAALPDTQYFGPGTRLTVL.

The chain links TRBV19 to TRBJ1-2; D is perhaps TRBD1 (6 bases). CDR3 length: 14 residues. The V gene lost 7 bases and the J gene lost 1 base, with 13 bases spanning the gap. The germline gives CDR1 LNHDA, CDR2 SQIVND (reference sequence). This chain's CDR3 is CASTPLGGNYGYTF. DNA of the CDR3: TGTGCCAGTACCCCTTTAGGGGGTAACTATGGCTACACCTTC.

The gene calls are TRBV5-4 and TRBJ2-3, with D perhaps matching TRBD2 (6 bases). The CDR3 spans 15 residues. V lost 4 bases and J 0 bases, leaving 12 bases between the germline ends. Per germline, CDR1 SGHNT and CDR2 YYREEE (reference sequence). The DNA for the CDR3 is TGTGCCAGCAGCGTAGACGGGACTAGCACAGATACGCAGTATTTT. This sequence encodes CASSVDGTSTDTQYF.

This clone came up a few times. This rearrangement joins TRBV7-9 to TRBJ1-2; D remains ambiguous. This CDR3 contains 15 residues. The ends were cut back, 3 bases at V and 4 bases at J, with 15 bases in the middle. Germline V gene sequence: CDR1 SEHNR, CDR2 FQNEAQ (reference sequence). The CDR3 bases are TGTGCCAGCAGCTTGGAAGAAGGACTGGTCTATGGCTACACCTTC. Translated: CASSLEEGLVYGYTF.

The J gene is TRBJ1-1, the V gene TRBV11-3, with D tentatively TRBD1 (6 bases). CDR1 is SGHNT, CDR2 YENEEA, per germline. This CDR3 spans 14 amino acids. V lost 7 bases to trimming and J lost 3 bases, with 15 bases between them. CDR3 in amino acids: CASIIQGSYTEAFF. CDR3 bases: TGTGCCAGCATCATACAGGGCTCGTACACTGAAGCTTTCTTT.

J is TRBJ1-6 and V is TRBV7-9; 7 bases fit TRBD1. CDR3 length: 17 amino acids. From germline, CDR1 is SEHNR and CDR2 FQNEAQ (reference sequence). V dropped 5 bases and J dropped 0; count of bases not matched to a gene: 7. The CDR3 region is CASSHGTESSYNSPLHF. CDR3 nucleotides: TGTGCCAGCAGCCACGGGACAGAGAGCTCCTATAATTCACCCCTCCACTTT.

This clone was observed a few times. V and J are TRBV7-2 and TRBJ2-7; 7 bases agree with TRBD2. Trimming at V came to 5 bases and at J to 2 bases, leaving 3 bases not matched to a gene. The CDR3 runs 13 residues. Germline V gene lookup returns CDR1 SGHTA and CDR2 FQGNSA. CDR3 sequence (DNA): TGTGCCAGCAGCGCCCTAGCGGCCTACGAGCAGTACTTC. Its translation: CASSALAAYEQYF.

V gene TRBV9 combines with J gene TRBJ1-2; no clear D. Germline loops: CDR1 SGDLS, CDR2 YYNGEE. The CDR3 consists of 15 residues. The germline V and J ends were trimmed by 0 bases and 6 bases, with 15 bases remaining between them. The CDR3 sequence: CASSVEGGRPNGYTF. CDR3 sequence (DNA): TGTGCCAGCAGCGTAGAGGGCGGACGGCCGAATGGCTACACCTTC.

This rearrangement joins TRBV7-3 to TRBJ2-1, with D uncertain. Trimming removed 2 bases from V and 8 bases from J, with 10 bases in between. CDR3 length: 13 residues. Looked up from germline, CDR1 is SGHTA and CDR2 is FQGTGA. The CDR3 sequence is CASSLAGQDEQFF. CDR3 nucleotide sequence: TGTGCCAGCAGCTTAGCAGGTCAGGATGAGCAGTTCTTC.

The rearrangement links TRBV5-4 to TRBJ1-2, with 7 bases fitting TRBD1. The V gene end was trimmed by 4 bases and the J gene end by 3 bases; junction bases not matched to a gene: 9. From germline, CDR1 is SGHNT and CDR2 YYREEE (reference sequence). This CDR3 has 15 residues. CDR3 protein: CASSGDREWDYGYTF. CDR3 bases: TGTGCCAGCAGCGGCGACAGGGAGTGGGACTATGGCTACACCTTC. Using reference TRBV5-4 and TRBJ1-2 for the parts outside the CDR3, the full variable domain is ETGVTQSPTHLIKTRGQQVTLRCSSQSGHNTVSWYQQALGQGPQFIFQYYREEENGRGNFPPRFSGLQFPNYSSELNVNALELDDSALYLCASSGDREWDYGYTFGSGTRLTVV.

V gene TRBV9 combines with J gene TRBJ1-3; D remains unclear. V dropped 4 bases and J dropped 0 bases, with 14 bases sitting between them. Germline CDR1 and CDR2: SGDLS and YYNGEE. The CDR3 totals 16 residues. The CDR3 region is CASSPEGLNSGNTIYF. For the CDR3, the DNA is TGTGCCAGCAGCCCCGAGGGTCTGAACTCTGGAAACACCATATATTTT.